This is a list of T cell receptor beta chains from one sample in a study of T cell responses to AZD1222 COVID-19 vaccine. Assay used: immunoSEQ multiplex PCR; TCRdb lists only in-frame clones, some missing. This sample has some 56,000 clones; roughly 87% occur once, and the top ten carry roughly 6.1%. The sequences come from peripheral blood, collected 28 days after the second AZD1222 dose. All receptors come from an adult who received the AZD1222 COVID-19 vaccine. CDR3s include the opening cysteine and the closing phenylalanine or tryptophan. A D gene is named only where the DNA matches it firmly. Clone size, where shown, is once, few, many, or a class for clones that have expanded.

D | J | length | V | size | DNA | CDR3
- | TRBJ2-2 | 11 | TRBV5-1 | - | TGCGCCAGCAGCTTGAGTAGGGAGCTGTTTTTT | CASSLSRELFF
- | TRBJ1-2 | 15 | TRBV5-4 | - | TGTGCCAGCAGCTCTCTCACGTCCCTCAACAATGGCTACACCTTC | CASSSLTSLNNGYTF
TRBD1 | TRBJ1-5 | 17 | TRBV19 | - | TGTGCCAGTAGTCTAGGGACAGGGGAAGGTCGGAATCAGCCCCAGCATTTT | CASSLGTGEGRNQPQHF
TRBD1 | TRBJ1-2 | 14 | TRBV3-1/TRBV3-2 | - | TGTGCCAGCAGCCCGGGACAGGCCTCGTATGGCTACACCTTC | CASSPGQASYGYTF
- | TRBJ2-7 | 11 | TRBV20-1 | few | TGCAGTGCCCTAGACAGTCCCGAGCAGTACTTC | CSALDSPEQYF
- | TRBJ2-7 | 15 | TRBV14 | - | TGTGCCAGCAGCCAAGATGCAGGGTTGGCCTACGAGCAGTACTTC | CASSQDAGLAYEQYF
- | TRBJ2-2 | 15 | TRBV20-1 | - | TGCAGTGCTAGTTACGGGATTCCGAACACCGGGGAGCTGTTTTTT | CSASYGIPNTGELFF
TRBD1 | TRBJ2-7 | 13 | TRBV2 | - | TGTGCCAGCAGCGGACAGGGTTTGGACGAGCAGTACTTC | CASSGQGLDEQYF
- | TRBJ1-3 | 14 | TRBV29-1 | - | TGCAGCGCTGAGGGGCAAAACTCTGGAAACACCATATATTTT | CSAEGQNSGNTIYF
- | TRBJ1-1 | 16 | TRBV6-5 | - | TGTGCCAGCAGTTACTCGAACGGCAGGGGGAACACTGAAGCTTTCTTT | CASSYSNGRGNTEAFF
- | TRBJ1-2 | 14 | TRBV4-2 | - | TGTGCCAGCAGCCAGGGTACGATTAACTATGGCTACACCTTC | CASSQGTINYGYTF
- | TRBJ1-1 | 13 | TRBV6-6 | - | TGTGCCAGCAGTTACAAGACGAAGACTGAAGCTTTCTTT | CASSYKTKTEAFF
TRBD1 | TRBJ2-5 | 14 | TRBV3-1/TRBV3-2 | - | TGTGCCAGCAGTTACAGGGGTTTCGGGGAGACCCAGTACTTC | CASSYRGFGETQYF
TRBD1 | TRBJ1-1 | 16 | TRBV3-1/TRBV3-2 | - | TGTGCCAGCAGCCAATTTAAGGGGGCGCGGTGGACTGAAGCTTTCTTT | CASSQFKGARWTEAFF
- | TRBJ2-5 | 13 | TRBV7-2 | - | TGTGCCAGCAGCTTAAGGAGGGAAGAGACCCAGTACTTC | CASSLRREETQYF
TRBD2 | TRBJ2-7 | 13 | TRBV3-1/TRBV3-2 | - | TGTGCCAGCGGAACTAGCGAGTCCTACGAGCAGTACTTC | CASGTSESYEQYF
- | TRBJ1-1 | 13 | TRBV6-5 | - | TGTGCCAGCAGCCGAACCCAGAACACTGAAGCTTTCTTT | CASSRTQNTEAFF
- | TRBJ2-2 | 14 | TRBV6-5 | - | TGTGCCAGCAGTTCCAACTTCCAGGGCGGGGAGCTGTTTTTT | CASSSNFQGGELFF
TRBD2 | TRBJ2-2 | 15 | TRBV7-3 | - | TGTGCCAGCAGCTTCCGCGGGGGGCGGGCCGGGGAGCTGTTTTTT | CASSFRGGRAGELFF
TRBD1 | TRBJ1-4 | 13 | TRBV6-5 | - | TGTGCGGCAGGGGGCGCGAGAAATGAAAAACTGTTTTTT | CAAGGARNEKLFF
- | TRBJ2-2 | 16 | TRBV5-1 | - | TGCGCCAGCAGCTTGGATCCCGGGACCTTTGGGGGGGAGCTGTTTTTT | CASSLDPGTFGGELFF
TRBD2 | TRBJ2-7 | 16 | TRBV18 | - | TGTGCCAGCTCACCACCGGGACTAGCTAGTTCCTACGAGCAGTACTTC | CASSPPGLASSYEQYF
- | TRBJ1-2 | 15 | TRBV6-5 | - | TGTGCCAGCAGTTCTTCACAGGACTCGTCGGGTGGCTACACCTTC | CASSSSQDSSGGYTF
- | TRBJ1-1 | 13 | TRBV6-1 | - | TGTGCCAGCACTGAAAGGGGTTCCAGGGGAGACTTCTTT | CASTERGSRGDFF
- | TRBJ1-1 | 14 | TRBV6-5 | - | TGTGCCAGCACCAAGACAGGCTTGAACACTGAAGCTTTCTTT | CASTKTGLNTEAFF
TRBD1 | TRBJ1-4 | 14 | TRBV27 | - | TGTGCCAGCAGTAACAGGGGGCCCAATGAAAAACTGTTTTTT | CASSNRGPNEKLFF
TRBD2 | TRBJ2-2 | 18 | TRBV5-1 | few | TGCGCCAGCAGCTTAAGATCCACTAGCGGACTTAACACCGGGGAGCTGTTTTTT | CASSLRSTSGLNTGELFF
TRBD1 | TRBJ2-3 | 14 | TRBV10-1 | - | TGCGCCAGCAGTGCGGACAGGTTGACAGATACGCAGTATTTT | CASSADRLTDTQYF